A selection of T cell receptor beta chains follows, all from one sample in a study of brain T cells in children with intractable seizures. Sequencing used immunoSEQ multiplex PCR; TCRdb keeps in-frame clones, though not all of them. In the table there are about 80,000 clones, around nine tenths of which are singletons. The material was peripheral blood, obtained at surgery. Receptor source: a girl aged 2 to 9 with Rasmussen encephalitis and intractable seizures. Each CDR3 is given with its conserved first and last residue. A D gene is named only where the DNA matches it firmly. Clone size appears in some rows only: once, few, many, or a class for an expanded clone.

.	TRBV28	TRBJ1-1	.	CASSFEIEAFF	TGTGCCAGCAGTTTCGAGATCGAAGCTTTCTTT
.	TRBV27	TRBJ1-2	.	CASSLTGNYGYTF	TGTGCCAGCAGTTTAACAGGGAACTATGGCTACACCTTC
.	TRBV25-1	TRBJ2-2	.	CASSDPLRGAGELFF	TGTGCCAGCAGTGACCCCCTTAGGGGGGCCGGGGAGCTGTTTTTT
.	TRBV27	TRBJ2-5	.	CASSFISGGLSVQETQYF	TGTGCCAGCAGTTTCATATCTGGGGGGCTTTCGGTGCAAGAGACCCAGTACTTC
.	TRBV19	TRBJ1-2	.	CASSILRVSNYGYTF	TGTGCCAGTAGTATATTGAGGGTTTCTAACTATGGCTACACCTTC
TRBD1	TRBV6-5	TRBJ2-7	.	CASRKGTAEPYEQYF	TGTGCCAGCAGAAAAGGGACAGCGGAGCCCTACGAGCAGTACTTC
TRBD1	TRBV7-9	TRBJ2-7	.	CASSFWTGTSSLSYEQYF	TGTGCCAGCAGCTTTTGGACAGGGACCAGCAGCCTGTCCTACGAGCAGTACTTC
.	TRBV19	TRBJ1-5	.	CAGGGGVNQPQHF	TGTGCCGGGGGAGGCGGGGTCAATCAGCCCCAGCATTTT
TRBD1	TRBV6-1	TRBJ2-5	.	CASSEASGQGLETQYF	TGTGCCAGCAGTGAAGCTAGCGGACAGGGTTTAGAGACCCAGTACTTC
.	TRBV11-2	TRBJ2-7	.	CASSLEAGPYEQYF	TGTGCCAGCAGCTTAGAGGCAGGTCCCTACGAGCAGTACTTC
.	TRBV11-3	TRBJ1-6	.	CASSSDSSYNSPLHF	TGTGCCAGCAGCTCGGACAGCTCCTATAATTCACCCCTCCACTTT
.	TRBV10-3	TRBJ1-5	few	CAIGGRSNQPQHF	TGTGCCATCGGGGGGCGTAGCAATCAGCCCCAGCATTTT
TRBD1	TRBV6-5	TRBJ1-1	.	CASSPRQGRTEAFF	TGTGCCAGCAGTCCCCGACAGGGAAGGACTGAAGCTTTCTTT
.	TRBV2	TRBJ1-1	.	CASSVGGGTEAFF	TGTGCCAGCAGTGTGGGGGGGGGCACTGAAGCTTTCTTT
.	TRBV12-5	TRBJ2-7	.	CASAIDAGEQYF	TGTGCTAGTGCCATCGACGCAGGCGAGCAGTACTTC
TRBD2	TRBV12-3/TRBV12-4	TRBJ2-2	.	CGSGVNTGELFF	TGTGGCAGCGGGGTTAACACCGGGGAGCTGTTTTTT
TRBD2	TRBV7-9	TRBJ2-1	.	CASSLALTGLADNEQFF	TGTGCCAGCAGCTTAGCGCTTACGGGACTAGCGGACAATGAGCAGTTCTTC
.	TRBV6-5	TRBJ2-4	.	CAGGRGIQYF	TGTGCCGGGGGAAGGGGCATTCAGTACTTC
.	TRBV6-2/TRBV6-3	TRBJ1-1	.	CASTYGGANTEAFF	TGTGCCAGCACTTACGGAGGGGCGAACACTGAAGCTTTCTTT
TRBD1	TRBV6-5	TRBJ1-1	.	CASKTDRGLTEAFF	TGTGCCAGCAAGACGGACAGGGGGCTCACTGAAGCTTTCTTT
.	TRBV27	TRBJ2-7	.	CASSGPGTYEQYF	TGTGCCAGCAGTGGCCCGGGGACCTACGAGCAGTACTTC
TRBD1	TRBV6-5	TRBJ1-2	once	CATTAGQGFNYGYTF	TGTGCCACTACGGCGGGACAGGGTTTCAACTATGGCTACACCTTC
.	TRBV28	TRBJ2-3	.	CASKTSGSTDTQYF	TGTGCCAGCAAAACCTCAGGGAGCACAGATACGCAGTATTTT
TRBD1	TRBV5-1	TRBJ2-2	.	CASRQGGLATGELFF	TGCGCCAGCAGGCAAGGGGGCTTGGCCACCGGGGAGCTGTTTTTT
.	TRBV5-5	TRBJ1-3	.	CASSFWDSGNTIYF	TGTGCCAGCAGCTTTTGGGATTCTGGAAACACCATATATTTT
TRBD1	TRBV28	TRBJ2-7	.	CASSGTGIAYEQYF	TGTGCCAGCAGCGGGACAGGCATAGCCTACGAGCAGTACTTC
TRBD1	TRBV6-4	TRBJ1-1	.	CASRTGGSSEAFF	TGTGCCAGCAGGACAGGGGGGTCCTCTGAAGCTTTCTTT
.	TRBV4-1	TRBJ1-2	.	CASSLPQGRNYGYTF	TGCGCCAGCAGCCTCCCACAGGGAAGGAACTATGGCTACACCTTC
.	TRBV2	TRBJ2-7	.	CASSPTGYSYEQYF	TGTGCCAGCAGCCCCACAGGGTACTCCTACGAGCAGTACTTC
.	TRBV5-4	TRBJ2-1	.	CASSFSGPHNEQFF	TGTGCCAGCAGTTTCTCGGGGCCCCACAATGAGCAGTTCTTC
TRBD1	TRBV4-1	TRBJ1-6	.	CASSQASGQANSPLHF	TGCGCCAGCAGCCAAGCCTCGGGACAGGCAAATTCACCCCTCCACTTT
.	TRBV7-9	TRBJ1-1	.	CASSPWGRGLNTEAFF	TGTGCCAGCAGCCCATGGGGACGGGGCTTGAACACTGAAGCTTTCTTT
TRBD2	TRBV27	TRBJ2-1	.	CASSFRASGRSSYNEQFF	TGTGCCAGCAGTTTCAGGGCTAGCGGGCGGAGCTCCTACAATGAGCAGTTCTTC
.	TRBV11-2	TRBJ1-2	once	CASRSTGLKGYTF	TGTGCCAGCAGGTCTACAGGTCTGAAAGGCTACACCTTC
.	TRBV30	TRBJ2-3	.	CAWSETGLSDTQYF	TGTGCCTGGAGTGAAACGGGGCTGTCAGATACGCAGTATTTT
.	TRBV2	TRBJ2-5	.	CASSEGTGRPETQYF	TGTGCCAGCAGTGAAGGGACGGGAAGGCCGGAGACCCAGTACTTC
TRBD1	TRBV6-5	TRBJ1-2	.	CASSYGTGAFTGGYTF	TGTGCCAGCAGCTACGGGACAGGGGCCTTTACGGGAGGCTACACCTTC
.	TRBV29-1	TRBJ2-7	.	CSAGTDPREQYF	TGCAGCGCCGGGACGGACCCTCGCGAGCAGTACTTC
.	TRBV28	TRBJ1-1	.	CASRGDGYEAFF	TGTGCCAGCAGAGGAGACGGGTATGAAGCTTTCTTT
.	TRBV11-2	TRBJ2-2	.	CASSLGHALVANTGELFF	TGTGCCAGCAGCTTAGGCCATGCACTAGTGGCGAACACCGGGGAGCTGTTTTTT
.	TRBV6-5	TRBJ1-1	.	CASNRNKLMNTEAFF	TGTGCCAGCAACAGGAACAAACTAATGAACACTGAAGCTTTCTTT
TRBD1	TRBV7-2	TRBJ2-1	few	CASSLPGTGVNEQFF	TGTGCCAGCAGTTTGCCCGGGACAGGGGTCAATGAGCAGTTCTTC